What follows are 21 T cell receptor beta chains derived from one specimen sequenced in a study of blood T cell repertoires in COVID-19. Clones were read by immunoSEQ multiplex PCR, and TCRdb kept only the in-frame ones, dropping some. The sample yields 200,000 to 250,000 clones, 80% to 90% seen once. The sample comprised peripheral blood. The receptor source for this set is a man aged 45-65 years with active or convalescent COVID-19.

This chain connects TRBV28 to TRBJ2-1; 12 bases are a match to TRBD2. CDR1 is MDHEN and CDR2 is SYDVKM in the germline V gene. The CDR3 sequence is 16 residues long. V lost 6 bases, J lost 1 base, and 4 bases stayed unmatched. CDR3 sequence reads: CASRFLAGGSYNEQFF. CDR3 nucleotides: TGTGCCAGCAGATTTCTAGCGGGAGGGTCCTACAATGAGCAGTTCTTC.

The rearrangement links TRBV2 to TRBJ2-3, with D uncertain. Trimming removed 7 bases from V and 6 bases from J, with 11 bases in between. Germline V lookup: CDR1 SNHLY, CDR2 FYNNEI. This CDR3 region has 12 residues. Here the CDR3 reads CASTEIRDTQYF. The DNA of the CDR3 is TGTGCCAGCACCGAGATTCGGGATACGCAGTATTTT.

V and J are TRBV6-2 or TRBV6-3 and TRBJ2-5; 8 bases match TRBD2. Losses at the gene ends were 0 bases for V and 0 bases for J; bases not matched to a gene: 9. The CDR3 sequence is 18 residues long. In germline, CDR1 is MNHEY, CDR2 SVGEGT. Here the CDR3 reads CASSYSSRIAGYQETQYF. CDR3 in DNA: TGTGCCAGCAGTTACTCGAGTAGAATAGCGGGGTACCAAGAGACCCAGTACTTC.

The count of this clone is one. The V call is TRBV27, the J call TRBJ2-3; TRBD2 matches 7 bases. The CDR3 extends over 18 amino acids. Germline CDR1 reads MNHEY; CDR2 reads SMNVEV (reference sequence). V was pared by 4 bases and J by 0 bases, with 13 bases of the junction left unmatched. CDR3 in DNA: TGTGCCAGCAGTTCAACCGCCTTAGCGGGTGGGAGCACAGATACGCAGTATTTT. It specifies CASSSTALAGGSTDTQYF.

This clone was seen once. The V and J genes are TRBV15 and TRBJ2-3, with D maybe TRBD2 (5 bases). The CDR3 length is 16 residues. From germline, CDR1 is LNHNV and CDR2 YYDKDF (reference sequence). V gave up 1 base and J gave up 3 bases, with 14 bases separating them. This chain's CDR3 is CATSRVASKVTDTQYF. The DNA of the CDR3 is TGTGCCACCAGCAGAGTAGCTAGCAAGGTGACAGATACGCAGTATTTT. Based on the CDR3 plus reference TRBV15 and TRBJ2-3, the full variable domain is DAMVIQNPRYQVTQFGKPVTLSCSQTLNHNVMYWYQQKSSQAPKLLFHYYDKDFNNEADTPDNFQSRRPNTSFCFLDIRSPGLGDTAMYLCATSRVASKVTDTQYFGPGTRLTVL.

V gene TRBV5-4 combines with J gene TRBJ2-7, with 8 positions matching TRBD1. Germline V lookup: CDR1 SGHNT, CDR2 YYREEE (reference sequence). V shed 3 bases, J shed 2 bases, and the junction held 4 bases outside the gene matches. The CDR3 has 14 residues. The CDR3 spells CASSSGQGAYEQYV. The CDR3 nucleotides are TGTGCCAGCAGCTCCGGACAGGGTGCCTACGAGCAGTACGTC.

The chain combines TRBV5-6 with TRBJ2-1; 12 nucleotides align to TRBD2. The length of the CDR3 is 14 residues. Germline V gives CDR1 SGHDT, CDR2 YYEEEE. The V gene end was trimmed by 5 bases and the J gene end by 10 bases; junction bases not matched to a gene: 7. The CDR3 region is CASRRTSGILEQFF. CDR3 sequence (DNA): TGTGCCAGCAGACGGACTAGCGGGATTTTAGAGCAGTTCTTC. Full variable domain (outside the CDR3, taken from reference TRBV5-6 and TRBJ2-1): DAGVTQSPTHLIKTRGQQVTLRCSPKSGHDTVSWYQQALGQGPQFIFQYYEEEERQRGNFPDRFSGHQFPNYSSELNVNALLLGDSALYLCASRRTSGILEQFFGPGTRLTVL.

The genes are TRBV18 and TRBJ2-3, with a tentative D call TRBD1 (6 bases). The germline CDR1 and CDR2 sequences are KGHSH and LQKENI. V was clipped by 6 bases and J by 2 bases, with 12 bases between them. The length of the CDR3 is 14 residues. The chain's CDR3 is CASSLQGPTDTQYF. CDR3 nucleotides: TGTGCCAGCTCGCTACAGGGACCCACAGATACGCAGTATTTT.

This clone appeared a single time. The CDR3 coding sequence is TGTGCCAGTAGTATACAGGGCGTCTACGAGCAGTACTTC. Its translation is CASSIQGVYEQYF. V is TRBV19 and J is TRBJ2-7, with a possible D match to TRBD1 (5 bases). Trimming removed 2 bases from V and 3 bases from J, with 8 bases in between. The CDR3 runs to 13 residues. Germline V gives CDR1 LNHDA, CDR2 SQIVND (reference sequence).

The rearrangement links TRBV6-2 or TRBV6-3 to TRBJ2-1; D might be TRBD2 (6 bases). CDR1 is MNHEY and CDR2 is SVGEGT in the germline V gene. This CDR3 is built from 16 residues. Trimming cost V 0 bases and J 4 bases, with 13 bases left between them. The CDR3 DNA follows: TGTGCCAGCAGTTACTCCCCCGGGACTCCATACAATGAGCAGTTCTTC. It translates to CASSYSPGTPYNEQFF.

The CDR3 protein is CASSFGGRAAGELFF. The CDR3 DNA is TGTGCCAGCAGCTTCGGCGGGAGGGCCGCGGGGGAGCTGTTTTTT. The V gene is TRBV11-2, the J gene TRBJ2-2, with 9 bases that match TRBD2. V was pared by 3 bases and J by 8 bases, with 7 bases of the junction left unmatched. CDR3 length: 15 residues. Germline V gene lookup returns CDR1 SGHAT and CDR2 FQNNGV.

In the case of this clone: Within the sample, other DNA sequences also encode this same CDR3. The V call is TRBV5-1, the J call TRBJ2-1; TRBD2 agrees at 7 bases. From germline, CDR1 is SGHRS and CDR2 YFSETQ. The CDR3 consists of 15 residues. V was pared by 0 bases and J by 0 bases, with 0 bases of the junction left unmatched. The CDR3 reads CASSLGGSSYNEQFF. The DNA for the CDR3 is TGCGCCAGCAGCTTGGGCGGGAGCTCCTACAATGAGCAGTTCTTC.

The chain couples TRBV11-2 to TRBJ1-5; 8 nucleotides line up with TRBD1. Germline lookup yields CDR1 SGHAT and CDR2 FQNNGV. J was trimmed by 5 bases and V by 5 bases; bases with no gene match: 8. The CDR3 runs to 15 residues. The CDR3 DNA follows: TGTGCCAGCAGCCCTGGGACAGGTCAATATCAGCCCCAGCATTTT. Its translation is CASSPGTGQYQPQHF.

V is TRBV4-1 and J is TRBJ2-1, with TRBD1 matching 9 bases. This CDR3 spans 18 amino acids. Germline CDR1 and CDR2: MGHRA and YSYEKL. With V trimmed by 1 base and J by 4 bases, 11 bases remained unmatched. The CDR3 nucleotides read TGCGCCAGCAGCCAAGCGCCTAGGGGGACAGGGTCTTACAATGAGCAGTTCTTC. This codes for CASSQAPRGTGSYNEQFF.

The chain uses TRBV7-2 and TRBJ2-4; tentatively, D is TRBD2 (6 bases). V shed 3 bases and J shed 8 bases, with 11 bases lying between them. From germline, CDR1 is SGHTA and CDR2 FQGNSA. The CDR3 extends over 13 amino acids. The CDR3 DNA sequence: TGTGCCAGCAGCTTGACTAGGGGCCACATTCAGTACTTC. It encodes CASSLTRGHIQYF.

The chain couples TRBV2 to TRBJ2-5, with 13 positions matching TRBD2. Trimming at V came to 7 bases and at J to 5 bases, leaving 7 bases not matched to a gene. The CDR3 is 15 amino acids. CDR1 is SNHLY, CDR2 FYNNEI, per germline. In nucleotides, the CDR3 is TGTGCCAGCACCAAGTGGGGACTAGCGGGGGAGACCCAGTACTTC. Amino acid sequence: CASTKWGLAGETQYF. Complete variable domain (other parts from reference TRBV2 and TRBJ2-5): EPEVTQTPSHQVTQMGQEVILRCVPISNHLYFYWYRQILGQKVEFLVSFYNNEISEKSEIFDDQFSVERPDGSNFTLKIRSTKLEDSAMYFCASTKWGLAGETQYFGPGTRLLVL.

V usage is TRBV10-3 and J usage is TRBJ2-3, with 9 bases fitting TRBD2. Trimming took 0 bases from V and 0 from J; bases not matched to a gene: 10. The germline CDR1 and CDR2 sequences are ENHRY and SYGVKD. The CDR3 totals 19 residues. CDR3 region: CAISESVNPRGGSTDTQYF. CDR3 DNA: TGTGCCATCAGTGAGTCTGTAAACCCGCGGGGGGGAAGCACAGATACGCAGTATTTT.

The CDR3 nucleotides read TGCGCCAGCAGCCAAGAGGCGACTAGCGGGATAAACACCGGGGAGCTGTTTTTT. Translating gives CASSQEATSGINTGELFF. The gene calls are TRBV4-3 and TRBJ2-2; TRBD2 matches at 11 bases. The ends lost 0 bases at V and 2 bases at J; junction bases unmatched: 5. This CDR3 region has 18 residues. Per the germline V gene, CDR1 is LGHNA and CDR2 is YSLEER.

The rearrangement joins TRBV29-1 to TRBJ2-5, with 8 bases aligning to TRBD2. CDR3 length equals 15 residues. CDR1 and CDR2 from the germline V gene are SQVTM and ANQGSEA. Trimming cost V 4 bases and J 2 bases; bases outside gene matches: 9. For the CDR3, the DNA is TGCAGCGTTGGGCGCGGAGCTAGCGGGCAAGAGACCCAGTACTTC. It encodes CSVGRGASGQETQYF.

The CDR3 sequence is CASSRGGTYMNTEAFF. CDR3 nucleotide sequence: TGTGCCAGCAGTCGGGGAGGGACTTACATGAACACTGAAGCTTTCTTT. The chain links TRBV2 to TRBJ1-1, with TRBD1 as a possible D gene (5 bases). The germline gives CDR1 SNHLY, CDR2 FYNNEI. The CDR3 sequence is 16 residues long. V shed 5 bases and J shed 0 bases, with 16 bases lying between them. The full variable domain, with the rest looked up from reference TRBV2 and TRBJ1-1, is EPEVTQTPSHQVTQMGQEVILRCVPISNHLYFYWYRQILGQKVEFLVSFYNNEISEKSEIFDDQFSVERPDGSNFTLKIRSTKLEDSAMYFCASSRGGTYMNTEAFFGQGTRLTVV.

The chain links TRBV7-9 to TRBJ2-1; TRBD2 aligns across 8 bases. The CDR3 covers 15 residues. The germline gives CDR1 SEHNR, CDR2 FQNEAQ (reference sequence). V was pared by 4 bases and J by 5 bases, with 7 bases of the junction left unmatched. The CDR3 spells CASSSTYSGNNEQFF. The CDR3 DNA is TGTGCCAGCAGCTCTACCTATAGCGGGAACAATGAGCAGTTCTTC.